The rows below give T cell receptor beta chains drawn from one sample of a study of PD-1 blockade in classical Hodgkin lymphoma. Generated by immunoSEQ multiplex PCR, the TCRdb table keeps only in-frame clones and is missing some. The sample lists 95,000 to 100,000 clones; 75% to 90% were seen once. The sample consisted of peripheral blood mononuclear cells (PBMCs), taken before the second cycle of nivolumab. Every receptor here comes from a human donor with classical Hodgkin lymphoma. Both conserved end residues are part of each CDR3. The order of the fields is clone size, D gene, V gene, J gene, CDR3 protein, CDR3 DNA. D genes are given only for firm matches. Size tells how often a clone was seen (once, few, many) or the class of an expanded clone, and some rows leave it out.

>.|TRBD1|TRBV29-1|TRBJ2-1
CSVEYPGGTGSVEQFF
TGCAGCGTTGAATACCCTGGGGGGACAGGGTCGGTTGAGCAGTTCTTC
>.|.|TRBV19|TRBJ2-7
CASSIAGDEQYF
TGTGCCAGTAGTATTGCCGGAGACGAGCAGTACTTC
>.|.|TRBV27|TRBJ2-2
CASSPRVHPGGWELFF
TGTGCCAGCAGTCCGCGTGTCCACCCTGGGGGGTGGGAGCTGTTTTTT
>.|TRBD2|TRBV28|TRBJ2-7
CASSLLEGGAGRLDEQYF
TGTGCCAGCAGTTTACTAGAGGGAGGGGCAGGGAGGCTCGACGAGCAGTACTTC
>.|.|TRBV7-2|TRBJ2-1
CASSLGVSSYNEQFF
TGTGCCAGCAGCTTGGGGGTAAGCTCCTACAATGAGCAGTTCTTC
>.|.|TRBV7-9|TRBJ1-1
CASGPGISEAFF
TGTGCCAGCGGCCCAGGGATTTCTGAAGCTTTCTTT
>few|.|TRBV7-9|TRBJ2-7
CASSFGSEQYF
TGTGCCAGCAGCTTCGGGTCCGAGCAGTACTTC
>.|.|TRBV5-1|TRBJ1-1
CASSLAGADQNTEAFF
TGCGCCAGCAGCTTGGCGGGCGCAGACCAGAACACTGAAGCTTTCTTT
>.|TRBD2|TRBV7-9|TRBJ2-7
CASSFETSGGSWQYF
TGTGCCAGCAGCTTCGAGACTAGCGGGGGGAGTTGGCAGTACTTC
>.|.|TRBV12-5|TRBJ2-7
CASGYRDNSYEQYF
TGTGCTAGTGGTTACCGGGACAACTCCTACGAGCAGTACTTC
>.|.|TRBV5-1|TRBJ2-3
CASSLFTNTDTQYF
TGCGCCAGCAGCTTGTTCACGAACACAGATACGCAGTATTTT
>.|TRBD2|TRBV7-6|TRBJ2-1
CASSLIDFRSSGGYNEQFF
TGTGCCAGCAGCTTAATTGACTTTCGTTCAAGCGGGGGTTACAATGAGCAGTTCTTC
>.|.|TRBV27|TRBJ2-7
CASTERRGTGIPYEQYF
TGTGCCAGCACCGAAAGGAGGGGGACCGGGATCCCTTACGAGCAGTACTTC
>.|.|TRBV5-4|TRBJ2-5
CASSPGHNQETQYF
TGTGCCAGCAGCCCCGGACATAACCAAGAGACCCAGTACTTC
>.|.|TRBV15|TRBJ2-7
CATSRGFTGAGEQYF
TGTGCCACCAGCAGAGGGTTCACAGGAGCCGGCGAGCAGTACTTC
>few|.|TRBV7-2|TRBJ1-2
CASSQLDEGGGGYTF
TGTGCCAGCAGCCAATTAGATGAAGGTGGGGGTGGCTACACCTTC
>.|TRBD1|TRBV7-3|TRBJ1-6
CASSLGAGGTPLHF
TGTGCCAGCAGCTTAGGGGCAGGGGGGACACCCCTCCACTTT
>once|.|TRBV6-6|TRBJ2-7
CASQGMGSYEQYF
TGTGCCAGCCAGGGCATGGGATCCTACGAGCAGTACTTC
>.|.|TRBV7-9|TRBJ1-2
CASSLVVGTNYGYTF
TGTGCCAGCAGCTTAGTTGTCGGGACTAACTATGGCTACACCTTC
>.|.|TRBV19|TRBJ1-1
CASFRDLESSEAFF
TGTGCCAGTTTCAGGGACCTCGAGTCTAGTGAAGCTTTCTTT
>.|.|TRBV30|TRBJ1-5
CAWSVRGNQPQHF
TGTGCCTGGAGTGTACGGGGGAATCAGCCCCAGCATTTT
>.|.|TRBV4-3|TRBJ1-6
CASSPGALINNSPLHF
TGCGCCAGCAGCCCGGGCGCCTTGATCAATAATTCACCCCTCCACTTT
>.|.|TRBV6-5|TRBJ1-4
CASSPRGGRKLFF
TGTGCCAGCAGTCCGCGGGGAGGTAGGAAACTGTTTTTT
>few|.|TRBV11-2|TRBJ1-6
CASSLVGGSNNSPLHF
TGTGCCAGCAGCTTAGTCGGGGGCAGTAATAATTCACCCCTCCACTTT
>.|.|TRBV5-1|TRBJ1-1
CASSLTSSWGTEAFF
TGCGCCAGCAGCTTGACATCCTCCTGGGGCACTGAAGCTTTCTTT
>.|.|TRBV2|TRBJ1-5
CASRGQWDNQPQHF
TGTGCCAGCAGAGGACAGTGGGACAATCAGCCCCAGCATTTT
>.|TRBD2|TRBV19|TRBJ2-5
CASTRTSGGLGETQYF
TGTGCCAGTACTCGGACTAGCGGGGGGTTGGGGGAGACCCAGTACTTC
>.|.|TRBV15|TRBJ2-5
CATSRDPQETQYF
TGTGCCACCAGCAGAGACCCCCAAGAGACCCAGTACTTC
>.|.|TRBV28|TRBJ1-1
CASSLSREAFF
TGTGCCAGCAGTTTAAGCAGAGAAGCTTTCTTT
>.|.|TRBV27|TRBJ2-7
CASSRWGPYEQYF
TGTGCCAGCAGTAGGTGGGGACCCTACGAGCAGTACTTC
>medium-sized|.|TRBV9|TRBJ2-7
CASSVGGGGYEQYF
TGTGCCAGCAGCGTAGGAGGGGGAGGCTACGAGCAGTACTTC
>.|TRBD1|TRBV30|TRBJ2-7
CAWSRLRTGGYEQYF
TGTGCCTGGAGTAGGTTGAGGACAGGGGGGTACGAGCAGTACTTC
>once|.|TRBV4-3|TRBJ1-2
CASSQEFGAFNYGYTF
TGCGCCAGCAGCCAAGAATTTGGGGCCTTTAACTATGGCTACACCTTC
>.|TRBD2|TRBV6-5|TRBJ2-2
CASKDGGGPTGELFF
TGTGCCAGCAAGGACGGGGGGGGCCCCACCGGGGAGCTGTTTTTT
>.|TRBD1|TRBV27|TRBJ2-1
CASSSKDRGLNFFNEQFF
TGTGCCAGCAGTTCCAAGGACAGGGGGCTCAATTTTTTCAATGAGCAGTTCTTC
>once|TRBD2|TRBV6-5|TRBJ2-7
CASSYGLAGLYAEQYF
TGTGCCAGCAGTTACGGACTAGCGGGATTGTACGCGGAGCAGTACTTC
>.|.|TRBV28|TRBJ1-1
CASSFRTNTEAFF
TGTGCCAGCAGTTTTAGGACGAACACTGAAGCTTTCTTT
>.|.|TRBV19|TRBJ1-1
CASRVAGSLTEAFF
TGTGCCAGTAGGGTAGCAGGGTCTCTCACTGAAGCTTTCTTT
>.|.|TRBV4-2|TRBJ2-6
CASSQDGDSSGANVLTF
TGTGCCAGCAGCCAAGATGGGGATAGCTCTGGGGCCAACGTCCTGACTTTC
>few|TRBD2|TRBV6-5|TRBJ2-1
CASSPGGAGNEQFF
TGTGCCAGCAGCCCCGGGGGGGCCGGCAATGAGCAGTTCTTC
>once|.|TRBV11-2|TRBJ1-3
CASSSLRVVSGNTIYF
TGTGCCAGCAGTTCGTTAAGAGTGGTCTCTGGAAACACCATATATTTT
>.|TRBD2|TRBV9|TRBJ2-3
CASSLAGAGDTQYF
TGTGCCAGCAGTCTAGCGGGGGCGGGAGATACGCAGTATTTT
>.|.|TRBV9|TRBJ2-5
CASSTPSAEETQYF
TGTGCCAGCAGTACGCCGTCCGCGGAAGAGACCCAGTACTTC
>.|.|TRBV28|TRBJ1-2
CASSLPGTNYGYTF
TGTGCCAGCAGTTTACCCGGGACAAACTATGGCTACACCTTC
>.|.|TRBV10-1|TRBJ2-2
CASSEALETGELFF
TGCGCCAGCAGTGAGGCCTTGGAGACCGGGGAGCTGTTTTTT
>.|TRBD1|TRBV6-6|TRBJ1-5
CASMRGRDQPQHF
TGTGCCAGTATGAGGGGGCGCGATCAGCCCCAGCATTTT
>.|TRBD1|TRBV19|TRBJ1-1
CASSIGQGMNTEAFF
TGTGCCAGTAGTATAGGACAGGGGATGAACACTGAAGCTTTCTTT
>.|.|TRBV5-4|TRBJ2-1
CASSLGTQGINEQFF
TGTGCCAGCAGCTTGGGTACGCAGGGTATCAATGAGCAGTTCTTC
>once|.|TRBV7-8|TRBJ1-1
CASSLVNGMNTEAFF
TGTGCCAGCAGCTTAGTAAACGGCATGAACACTGAAGCTTTCTTT
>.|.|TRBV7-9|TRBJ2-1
CASRTAPFGSRYNEQFF
TGTGCCAGCAGAACAGCCCCCTTCGGGTCAAGGTACAATGAGCAGTTCTTC
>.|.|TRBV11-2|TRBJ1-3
CASSLVGANGNTIYF
TGTGCCAGCAGCTTAGTGGGGGCAAATGGAAACACCATATATTTT
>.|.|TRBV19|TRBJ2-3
CASRVSGGDTQYF
TGTGCCAGTAGGGTGTCAGGGGGGGATACGCAGTATTTT
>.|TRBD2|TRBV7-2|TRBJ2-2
CASRYRGGANTGELFF
TGTGCCAGCAGATACCGCGGGGGGGCTAACACCGGGGAGCTGTTTTTT
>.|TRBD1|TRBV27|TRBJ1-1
CASRSDRQGWNTEAFF
TGTGCCAGCCGTTCTGATAGACAGGGATGGAACACTGAAGCTTTCTTT
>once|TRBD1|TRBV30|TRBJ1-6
CAWRGTATSPLHF
TGTGCCTGGAGGGGGACAGCCACTTCACCCCTCCACTTT